This TCR beta chain is from a study of identical twins. Study conclusions and caveats: Twin sharing of out-of-frame TCR alpha was underestimated by models in monozygotic pairs. Researchers caution that invariant MAIT and iNKT cells could partly confound zero-insertion analyses. Whereas memory repertoires showed no such difference, abundant cord blood beta clonotypes carried fewer insertions.

Trimming cost V 1 base and J 2 bases, with 14 bases left between them. The CDR3 is 16 amino acids. Germline V lookup: CDR1 KGHSH, CDR2 LQKENI. One entry per CDR3 protein results from TCRdb running MiXCR on the 5' RACE reads. This table has around 1.7 million distinct CDR3 sequences, under 35% appearing once. With respect to this clonotype: Its target is unknown.

Everyone who donated was a healthy Caucasian. The sequence came from a newborn girl in good health. The rearrangement links TRBV18 to TRBJ2-5; the D is unclear. Sequencing was performed on cord blood. The CDR3 DNA is TGTGCCAGCTCACCACTGCCTCGGGTCTCTCAAGAGACCCAGTACTTC. Translated: CASSPLPRVSQETQYF.